The 10 T cell receptor beta chains reported below all come from one sample, sequenced in a study of blood T cell repertoires in COVID-19. Only in-frame clones appear in the TCRdb table, and some are missing; sequencing was by immunoSEQ multiplex PCR. The sample gives about 260,000 clones, about 90% of which show up once; over 1.2% is in the top ten. The sequenced material came from peripheral blood. The receptors shown here come from a woman in her 40s who had recovered from COVID-19.

This clone was seen a single time. The genes are TRBV29-1 and TRBJ2-5; TRBD1 agrees at 12 bases. V was clipped by 7 bases and J by 5 bases; unmatched bases: 5. Looked up from germline, CDR1 is SQVTM and CDR2 is ANQGSEA. CDR3 length equals 13 residues. The CDR3 coding sequence is TGCAGCGGGGGACAGGGGGCGGCGGAGACCCAGTACTTC. As protein: CSGGQGAAETQYF.

This chain joins TRBV10-3 and TRBJ1-4; 8 nucleotides agree with TRBD1. Germline CDR1 reads ENHRY; CDR2 reads SYGVKD. The CDR3 runs 12 residues. V shed 6 bases and J 8 bases; nucleotides not matched to a gene: 2. CDR3 loop: CAISGQGEKLFF. The CDR3 DNA reads as TGTGCCATCAGCGGACAGGGAGAAAAACTGTTTTTT.

The rearrangement joins TRBV2 to TRBJ1-1; 9 bases match TRBD1. The length of the CDR3 is 13 residues. CDR1 and CDR2 (germline): SNHLY, FYNNEI. The junction had 4 bases not matched to a gene; V was cut back by 6 bases and J by 5 bases. The CDR3 DNA sequence: TGTGCCAGCAGCGGGACAGGGTGGACTGAAGCTTTCTTT. Protein product: CASSGTGWTEAFF.

J is TRBJ2-1 and V is TRBV5-1, with 7 bases matching TRBD1. The germline gives CDR1 SGHRS, CDR2 YFSETQ. The CDR3 is 12 amino acids. The ends lost 4 bases at V and 8 bases at J; junction bases unmatched: 3. CDR3 DNA sequence: TGCGCCAGCAGCCGAGACAGGGATGAGCAGTTCTTC. It is translated as CASSRDRDEQFF.

Here the CDR3 DNA reads TGTGCCAGCTCACCCGCCGAGACAGCTCTGAACACTGAAGCTTTCTTT. It specifies CASSPAETALNTEAFF. The V and J genes are TRBV18 and TRBJ1-1; weak D call: TRBD1 (5 bases). The germline V gene encodes CDR1 KGHSH and CDR2 LQKENI. The CDR3 is 16 amino acids. V shed 3 bases and J shed 0 bases, with 14 bases lying between them.

V is TRBV5-6 and J is TRBJ2-3, with 10 bases fitting TRBD1. J was trimmed by 5 bases and V by 3 bases; bases with no gene match: 0. The CDR3 loop spans 13 amino acids. CDR1 and CDR2 (germline): SGHDT, YYEEEE. CDR3 loop: CASSWDRGDTQYF. For the CDR3, the DNA is TGTGCCAGCAGCTGGGACAGGGGAGATACGCAGTATTTT.

The chain couples TRBV27 to TRBJ2-1; 11 bases match TRBD2. Germline V gene lookup returns CDR1 MNHEY and CDR2 SMNVEV (reference sequence). The J segment lost 0 bases and the V segment lost 6 bases, leaving 7 bases of the junction unmatched. The CDR3 contains 17 residues. CDR3 protein: CASRRLAGSHSYNEQFF. CDR3 in DNA: TGTGCCAGCAGGCGACTAGCGGGGTCCCACTCCTACAATGAGCAGTTCTTC.

The sample holds one count of this clone. J is TRBJ2-3 and V is TRBV2, with D unclear. V dropped 4 bases and J dropped 4 bases, with 12 bases sitting between them. The germline V gene has CDR1 SNHLY and CDR2 FYNNEI. CDR3 length: 14 amino acids. The CDR3 DNA reads as TGTGCCAGCAGTGCTCCAAGCGACGCAGATACGCAGTATTTT. This codes for CASSAPSDADTQYF.

The genes are TRBV5-1 and TRBJ2-1; the D is unclear. Trimming pared 4 bases from V and 5 bases from J, leaving 19 bases between. The CDR3 runs 16 residues. Germline loops: CDR1 SGHRS, CDR2 YFSETQ. CDR3 bases: TGCGCCAGCAGCCGCCAATTGGGCACCACCCACAATGAGCAGTTCTTC. It codes for CASSRQLGTTHNEQFF.

The CDR3 spells CASSLHGTNEKLFF. The CDR3 DNA reads TGTGCCAGCAGCTTACATGGCACTAATGAAAAACTGTTTTTT. The chain is built from TRBV7-8 and TRBJ1-4, with D unresolved. Trimming left V 2 bases short and J 2 bases short, with 6 bases between. The CDR3 runs 14 residues. CDR1 SGHVS and CDR2 FQNEAQ come from the germline V gene.